The 14 T cell receptor beta chains below all came from one sample that was sequenced in a study of blood T cell repertoires in COVID-19 (dated by TCRdb to 2018 to 2021). Library preparation was by the immunoSEQ multiplex PCR assay. In its TCRdb copy, this immuneACCESS table keeps in-frame sequences only and misses some clones. Where compared with another copy, unresolved V genes explain less than half of these, and the others have no known cause. This sample lists some 120,000 clones; roughly 80% were detected once. The ten largest clones add up to 20% to 25% of the sample. Sequenced input: peripheral blood. The receptors were sampled from a human donor in a cohort sampled during active COVID-19.

Only a few counts were recorded for this clone. The J gene is TRBJ1-5, the V gene TRBV18, with 7 nucleotides matching TRBD1. The V segment lost 3 bases and the J segment 2 bases; nucleotides outside the gene matches: 7. CDR1 is KGHSH, CDR2 LQKENI, per germline. The CDR3 is 16 amino acids. CDR3: CASSPQRQGGNQPQHF. The DNA for the CDR3 is TGTGCCAGCTCACCCCAGCGACAGGGTGGCAATCAGCCCCAGCATTTT. Based on the CDR3 plus reference TRBV18 and TRBJ1-5, the full variable domain is NAGVMQNPRHLVRRRGQEARLRCSPMKGHSHVYWYRQLPEEGLKFMVYLQKENIIDESGMPKERFSAEFPKEGPSILRIQQVVRGDSAAYFCASSPQRQGGNQPQHFGDGTRLSIL.

The chain uses TRBV7-9 and TRBJ2-5; 8 positions match TRBD2. Trimming removed 5 bases from V and 4 bases from J; junction bases left unmatched: 3. Germline-derived CDR1 and CDR2 are SEHNR and FQNEAQ (reference sequence). The CDR3 covers 13 residues. The CDR3 region has the DNA TGTGCCAGCAGCCAAAGCGGGGGAGAGACCCAGTACTTC. Its protein is CASSQSGGETQYF. Using reference TRBV7-9 and TRBJ2-5 for the parts outside the CDR3, the full variable domain is DTGVSQNPRHKITKRGQNVTFRCDPISEHNRLYWYRQTLGQGPEFLTYFQNEAQLEKSRLLSDRFSAERPKGSFSTLEIQRTEQGDSAMYLCASSQSGGETQYFGPGTRLLVL.

This chain uses TRBV5-1 with TRBJ2-6, with D maybe TRBD1 (6 bases). With 5 bases removed from V and 0 bases from J, the gap between germline ends came to 18 bases. Germline assignment: CDR1 SGHRS and CDR2 YFSETQ. This CDR3 comprises 18 residues. CDR3 DNA: TGCGCCAGCAGTCCGGGACAAAGGTTTAGCTCTGGGGCCAACGTCCTGACTTTC. Translating it yields CASSPGQRFSSGANVLTF.

V and J are TRBV19 and TRBJ1-4; the D is unclear. CDR3 size: 14 residues. Germline loops: CDR1 LNHDA, CDR2 SQIVND (reference sequence). Trimming cost V 6 bases and J 0 bases, with 8 bases left between them. The CDR3 sequence: CASRRTATNEKLFF. The CDR3 DNA reads TGTGCCAGTAGAAGAACAGCAACTAATGAAAAACTGTTTTTT.

This chain links TRBV6-1 with TRBJ1-2; 11 bases match TRBD1. The CDR3 runs 16 residues. Trimming removed 1 base from V and 8 bases from J; junction bases left unmatched: 9. Germline CDR1 MNHNS, CDR2 SASEGT. CDR3 sequence reads: CASSEGTGGAGGGYTF. The CDR3 DNA sequence: TGTGCCAGCAGTGAAGGGACAGGGGGCGCCGGGGGCGGCTACACCTTC.

This sequence joins TRBV27 and TRBJ2-7, with D perhaps TRBD1 (6 bases). Germline V lookup: CDR1 MNHEY, CDR2 SMNVEV (reference sequence). CDR3 length: 15 amino acids. V shed 0 bases and J shed 2 bases, with 11 bases lying between them. CDR3 DNA sequence: TGTGCCAGCAGTTTATCTTACCAGGGGACCTACGAGCAGTACTTC. Residues: CASSLSYQGTYEQYF.

V is TRBV7-9 and J is TRBJ2-1; 7 bases agree with TRBD2. The J segment lost 7 bases and the V segment lost 2 bases, leaving 5 bases of the junction unmatched. The CDR3 runs to 14 residues. Per germline, CDR1 SEHNR and CDR2 FQNEAQ (reference sequence). CDR3 loop: CASSLTPSGNEQFF. The CDR3 region has the DNA TGTGCCAGCAGCTTAACACCTAGCGGAAATGAGCAGTTCTTC.

A word on this clone: The junction departs from the called germline gene at one end, perhaps through a read error. The rearrangement links TRBV5-1 to TRBJ1-2; D not certain. The CDR3 sequence is 11 residues long. The germline V gene encodes CDR1 SGHRS and CDR2 YFSETQ. The CDR3 reads CASSLADRLAF. CDR3 sequence (DNA): TGCGCCAGCAGCTTGGCCGACCGGCTAGCCTTC.

DNA for the CDR3: TGTGCCAGCAGCCAAGTCTACAGGTCGGCAGATACGCAGTATTTT. Translating gives CASSQVYRSADTQYF. The chain recombines TRBV3-1 (or the pseudogene TRBV3-2) with TRBJ2-3; D possibly corresponds to TRBD1 (5 bases). The ends were cut back, 1 base at V and 4 bases at J, with 12 bases in the middle. The germline V gene has CDR1 LGHDT and CDR2 YNNKEL (reference sequence). The CDR3 sequence is 15 residues long.

This chain links TRBV14 with TRBJ1-1, with D hard to call. V was clipped by 4 bases and J by 0 bases, with 9 bases between them. The CDR3 is 14 amino acids. The germline CDR1 and CDR2 sequences are SGHDN and FVKESK. The CDR3, as DNA: TGTGCCAGCAGCCTTCCCAGATTGAACACTGAAGCTTTCTTT. Translated, it gives CASSLPRLNTEAFF.

This clone has only one observation. J is TRBJ2-3 and V is TRBV5-4; TRBD2 aligns across 9 bases. Trimming cost V 0 bases and J 2 bases; bases outside gene matches: 7. The germline CDR1 and CDR2 sequences are SGHNT and YYREEE (reference sequence). The CDR3 loop spans 17 amino acids. CDR3 amino acids: CASSLAGVAGATDTQYF. The CDR3 region has the DNA TGTGCCAGCAGCTTGGCCGGGGTAGCGGGGGCCACAGATACGCAGTATTTT.

The rearrangement uses TRBV6-1 and TRBJ1-3, with D unresolved. Trimming took off 2 bases at V and 0 bases at J, with 8 bases between the two ends. This CDR3 has 15 amino acids. Germline CDR1 MNHNS, CDR2 SASEGT. CDR3 sequence reads: CASSETANSGNTIYF. The CDR3 region has the DNA TGTGCCAGCAGTGAAACAGCTAACTCTGGAAACACCATATATTTT.

V usage is TRBV27 and J usage is TRBJ2-7; the D gene is possibly TRBD2 (5 bases). The V end was cut by 5 bases, the J end by 1 base, with 12 bases between. Germline CDR1 reads MNHEY; CDR2 reads SMNVEV (reference sequence). The CDR3 has 14 amino acids. The chain's CDR3 is CASSEGGRSYEQYF. The DNA for the CDR3 is TGTGCCAGCAGTGAGGGCGGGCGATCCTACGAGCAGTACTTC.

The V call is TRBV2, the J call TRBJ1-6, with D possibly being TRBD1 (6 bases). V shed 8 bases and J shed 10 bases, with 21 bases lying between them. In germline, CDR1 is SNHLY, CDR2 FYNNEI. CDR3 length: 15 residues. This CDR3 reads CASYVGQMIGSPLHF. The CDR3, as DNA: TGTGCCAGCTACGTTGGACAGATGATAGGCTCACCCCTCCACTTT.